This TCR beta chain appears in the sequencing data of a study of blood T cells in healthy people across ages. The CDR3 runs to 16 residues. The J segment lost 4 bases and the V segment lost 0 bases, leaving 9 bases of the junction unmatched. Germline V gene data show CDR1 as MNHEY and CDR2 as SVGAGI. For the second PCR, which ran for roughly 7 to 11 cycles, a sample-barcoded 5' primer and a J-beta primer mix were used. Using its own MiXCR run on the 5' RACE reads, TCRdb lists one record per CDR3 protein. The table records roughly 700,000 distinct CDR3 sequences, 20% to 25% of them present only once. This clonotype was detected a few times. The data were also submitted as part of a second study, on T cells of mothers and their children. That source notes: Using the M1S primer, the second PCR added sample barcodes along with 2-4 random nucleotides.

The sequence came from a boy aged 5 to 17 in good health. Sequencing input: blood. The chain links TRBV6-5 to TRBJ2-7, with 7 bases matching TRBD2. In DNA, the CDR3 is TGTGCCAGCAGTTACTCGATTGCGGCTAGCGGTTACGAGCAGTACTTC. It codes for CASSYSIAASGYEQYF.